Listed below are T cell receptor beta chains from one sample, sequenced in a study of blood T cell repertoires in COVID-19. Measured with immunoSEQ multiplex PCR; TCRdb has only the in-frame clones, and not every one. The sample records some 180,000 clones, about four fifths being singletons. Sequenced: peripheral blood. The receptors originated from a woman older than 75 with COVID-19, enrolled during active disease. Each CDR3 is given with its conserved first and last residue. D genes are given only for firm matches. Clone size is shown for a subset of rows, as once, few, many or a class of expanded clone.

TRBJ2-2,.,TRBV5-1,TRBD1,CASSLNPGGSTGELFF,TGCGCCAGCAGCTTGAATCCAGGGGGTAGTACCGGGGAGCTGTTTTTT
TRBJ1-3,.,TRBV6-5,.,CASSYSLGARGNTIYF,TGTGCCAGCAGTTACTCCTTGGGGGCGCGGGGAAACACCATATATTTT
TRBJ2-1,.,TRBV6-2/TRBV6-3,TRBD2,CASSPPSGGYEQFF,TGTGCCAGCAGTCCGCCTAGCGGGGGCTATGAGCAGTTCTTC
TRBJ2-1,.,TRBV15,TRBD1,CATSREEGTGVHNEQFF,TGTGCCACCAGCAGAGAGGAGGGGACAGGGGTCCACAATGAGCAGTTCTTC
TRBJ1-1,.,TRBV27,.,CATLSGLEAFF,TGTGCCACCCTGTCGGGGTTAGAAGCTTTCTTT
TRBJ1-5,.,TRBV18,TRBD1,CASSPLQGGNQPQHF,TGTGCCAGCTCACCACTACAGGGGGGCAATCAGCCCCAGCATTTT
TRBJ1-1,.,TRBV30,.,CAWGEKGFEAFF,TGTGCCTGGGGGGAAAAGGGGTTTGAAGCTTTCTTT
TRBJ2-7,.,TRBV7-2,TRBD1,CASSLRQGDYEQYF,TGTGCCAGCAGCTTAAGGCAGGGGGACTACGAGCAGTACTTC
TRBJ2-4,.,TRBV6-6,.,CASSPVKNIQYF,TGTGCCAGCAGTCCCGTAAAAAACATTCAGTACTTC
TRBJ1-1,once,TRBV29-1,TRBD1,CSVTPQGAKSTEAFF,TGCAGCGTCACACCACAGGGGGCCAAGAGCACTGAAGCTTTCTTT
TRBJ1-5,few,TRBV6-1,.,CASSEAVGVNQPQHF,TGTGCCAGCAGTGAAGCGGTAGGGGTCAATCAGCCCCAGCATTTT
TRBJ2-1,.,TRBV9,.,CASSPRTVSYNEQFF,TGTGCCAGCAGCCCCCGGACTGTCTCCTACAATGAGCAGTTCTTC
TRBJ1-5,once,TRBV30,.,CAWNFGGSNQPQHF,TGTGCCTGGAATTTTGGGGGGAGCAATCAGCCCCAGCATTTT
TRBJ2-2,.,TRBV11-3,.,CASTPSLAYSQNTGELFF,TGTGCCAGCACCCCCTCTTTAGCCTACTCACAGAACACCGGGGAGCTGTTTTTT
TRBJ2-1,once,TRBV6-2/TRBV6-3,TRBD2,CASSYSSGGVYNEQFF,TGTGCCAGCAGTTACTCTAGCGGGGGGGTGTACAATGAGCAGTTCTTC
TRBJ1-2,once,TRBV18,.,CASSPQSPDGYTF,TGTGCCAGCTCACCACAGTCTCCGGATGGCTACACCTTC
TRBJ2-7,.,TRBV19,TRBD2,CASSRTGGYRNSYEQYF,TGTGCCAGTAGTCGTACGGGGGGTTACAGAAACTCCTACGAGCAGTACTTC
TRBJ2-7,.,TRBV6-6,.,CASSYSSRSAYEQYF,TGTGCCAGCAGTTACTCGAGTCGCAGCGCCTACGAGCAGTACTTC
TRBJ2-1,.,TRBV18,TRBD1,CASSPGDRVRSYNEQFF,TGTGCCAGCTCACCAGGAGACAGGGTCCGATCCTACAATGAGCAGTTCTTC
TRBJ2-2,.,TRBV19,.,CASRARVGNTGELFF,TGTGCCAGTAGAGCGCGGGTTGGGAACACCGGGGAGCTGTTTTTT
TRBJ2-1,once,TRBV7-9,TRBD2,CASSLAGLAHNEQFF,TGTGCCAGCAGCTTAGCAGGACTAGCGCACAATGAGCAGTTCTTC
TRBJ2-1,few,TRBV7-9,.,CASSFGERAWDEQFF,TGTGCCAGCAGCTTTGGGGAGCGGGCCTGGGATGAGCAGTTCTTC
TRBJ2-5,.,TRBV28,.,CASSFIWPKTQYF,TGTGCCAGCAGTTTTATCTGGCCGAAGACCCAGTACTTC
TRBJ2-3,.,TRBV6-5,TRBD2,CASSSGGSTDTQYF,TGTGCCAGCAGTTCCGGGGGGAGCACAGATACGCAGTATTTT
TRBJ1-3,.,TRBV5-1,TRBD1,CASSSQGAGNTIYF,TGCGCCAGCAGCTCACAGGGGGCTGGAAACACCATATATTTT
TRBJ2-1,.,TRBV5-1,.,CASSLLGGGYEQFF,TGCGCCAGCAGCTTATTAGGAGGGGGCTATGAGCAGTTCTTC
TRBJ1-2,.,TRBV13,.,CASSPLINYGYTF,TGTGCCAGCAGCCCTCTAATCAACTATGGCTACACCTTC
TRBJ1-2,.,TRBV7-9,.,CASSLARGEAYGYTF,TGTGCCAGCAGCTTAGCGCGGGGGGAGGCCTATGGCTACACCTTC
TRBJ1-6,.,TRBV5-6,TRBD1,CASSSQGPYNSPLHF,TGTGCCAGCAGCTCACAGGGGCCCTATAATTCACCCCTCCACTTT
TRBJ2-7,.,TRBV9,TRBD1,CASSARDRHYEQYF,TGTGCCAGCAGCGCCCGGGACAGACACTACGAGCAGTACTTC